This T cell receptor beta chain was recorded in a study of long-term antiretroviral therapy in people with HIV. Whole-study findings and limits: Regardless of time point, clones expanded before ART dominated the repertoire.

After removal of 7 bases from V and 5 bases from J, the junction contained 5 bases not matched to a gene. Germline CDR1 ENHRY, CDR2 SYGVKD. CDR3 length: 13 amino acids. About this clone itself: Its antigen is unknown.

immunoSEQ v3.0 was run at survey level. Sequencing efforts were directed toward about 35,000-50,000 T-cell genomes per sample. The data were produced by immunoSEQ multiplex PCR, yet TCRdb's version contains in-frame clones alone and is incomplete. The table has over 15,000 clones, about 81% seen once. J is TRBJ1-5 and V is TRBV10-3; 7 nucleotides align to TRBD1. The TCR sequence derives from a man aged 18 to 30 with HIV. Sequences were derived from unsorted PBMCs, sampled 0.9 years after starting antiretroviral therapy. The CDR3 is CAIKGQGDQPQHF. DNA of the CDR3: TGTGCCATCAAAGGGCAGGGGGATCAGCCCCAGCATTTT.